The next 16 T cell receptor beta chains were all read from a single sample in a study of shared clonotypes between healthy human individuals. The assay was immunoSEQ multiplex PCR, and TCRdb's table has in-frame clones only and misses some. Of millions of clones listed, roughly 94% are singletons. The material sequenced was naive CD4+ T cells sorted from blood. Specified subset: CD45RA+ positively selected. These receptors all stem from a man younger than 30 in good health.

In DNA, the CDR3 is TGCGCCAGCAGCTTGGCGGCAGGGTGGGGGTCCGGGGAGCTGTTTTTT. Its translation is CASSLAAGWGSGELFF. The chain uses TRBV5-1 and TRBJ2-2; D may correspond to TRBD1 or TRBD2 (5 bases each). The CDR3 extends over 16 amino acids. V lost 0 bases, J lost 6 bases, and 15 bases lay in between. Per germline, CDR1 SGHRS and CDR2 YFSETQ. The variable domain in full, with the rest retrieved from reference TRBV5-1 and TRBJ2-2, is KAGVTQTPRYLIKTRGQQVTLSCSPISGHRSVSWYQQTPGQGLQFLFEYFSETQRNKGNFPGRFSGRQFSNSRSEMNVSTLELGDSALYLCASSLAAGWGSGELFFGEGSRLTVL.

The J gene is TRBJ2-3, the V gene TRBV7-2; TRBD2 agrees at 7 bases. CDR3 length: 16 residues. The J segment lost 0 bases and the V segment lost 5 bases, leaving 8 bases of the junction unmatched. Germline V lookup: CDR1 SGHTA, CDR2 FQGNSA. The CDR3 region is CASSPTSGVSTDTQYF. DNA for the CDR3: TGTGCCAGCAGCCCCACGAGCGGGGTTAGCACAGATACGCAGTATTTT.

V usage is TRBV5-1 and J usage is TRBJ1-2; D might be TRBD1 (6 bases). V lost 4 bases to trimming and J lost 7 bases, with 14 bases between them. The CDR3 totals 13 residues. Germline V gives CDR1 SGHRS, CDR2 YFSETQ. CDR3 bases: TGCGCCAGCAGCGATGGACAGACCGGTGGCTACACCTTC. This codes for CASSDGQTGGYTF. Drawing the rest from reference TRBV5-1 and TRBJ1-2, the complete variable domain is KAGVTQTPRYLIKTRGQQVTLSCSPISGHRSVSWYQQTPGQGLQFLFEYFSETQRNKGNFPGRFSGRQFSNSRSEMNVSTLELGDSALYLCASSDGQTGGYTFGSGTRLTVV.

This sequence joins TRBV5-1 and TRBJ2-5; D is unclear. V was pared by 1 base and J by 2 bases, with 6 bases between. This CDR3 region has 13 residues. Germline values: CDR1 SGHRS, CDR2 YFSETQ. The CDR3 protein is CASSLSKQETQYF. CDR3 DNA sequence: TGCGCCAGCAGCTTGTCCAAGCAAGAGACCCAGTACTTC.

This chain joins TRBV7-9 and TRBJ2-1; 7 nucleotides line up with TRBD2. The CDR3 is 14 residues long. Germline V gene sequence: CDR1 SEHNR, CDR2 FQNEAQ (reference sequence). V lost 5 bases to trimming and J lost 5 bases; unmatched junction nucleotides: 6. The DNA for the CDR3 is TGTGCCAGCAGCCGAGGGAGGGTTAACAATGAGCAGTTCTTC. Translation: CASSRGRVNNEQFF.

This chain uses TRBV18 with TRBJ2-7; D could derive from TRBD1 or TRBD2 (5 bases each). CDR3 length: 13 residues. From germline, CDR1 is KGHSH and CDR2 LQKENI. The V end lost 6 bases, the J end lost 2 bases, and 11 bases lay between the germline ends. This CDR3 reads CASSRDLTYEQYF. The CDR3, as DNA: TGTGCCAGCTCCCGGGACCTTACCTACGAGCAGTACTTC.

The CDR3, as DNA: TGTGCCAGTAGTATGACTTGGGCGGGGGGCAATCAGCCCCAGCATTTT. This gives the protein CASSMTWAGGNQPQHF. The chain carries TRBV19 and TRBJ1-5, with D perhaps TRBD1 (5 bases). This CDR3 has 16 amino acids. Trimming removed 3 bases at V and 2 bases at J, with 14 bases between. In germline, CDR1 is LNHDA, CDR2 SQIVND (reference sequence).

CDR3 loop: CASSDYGGGWETQYF. For the CDR3, the DNA is TGTGCCAGCAGTGACTACGGGGGGGGCTGGGAGACCCAGTACTTC. The genes are TRBV6-4 and TRBJ2-5; 8 positions agree with TRBD2. Germline V gives CDR1 MRHNA, CDR2 SNTAGT. Germline trimming cut 1 base from V and 5 bases from J; bases unmatched to any gene: 6. The CDR3 spans 15 residues.

The chain uses TRBV5-6 and TRBJ2-7; possible D gene TRBD2, 7 bases. Trimming took 5 bases from V and 1 from J, leaving 13 bases between them. The CDR3 extends over 14 amino acids. The germline V gene encodes CDR1 SGHDT and CDR2 YYEEEE. CDR3 bases: TGTGCCAGCAGAAAACAGGGAGGGTCCTACGAGCAGTACTTC. This codes for CASRKQGGSYEQYF.

The chain recombines TRBV6-1 with TRBJ1-2, with TRBD1 matching 7 bases. Germline loops: CDR1 MNHNS, CDR2 SASEGT. V lost 5 bases to trimming and J lost 4 bases; unmatched junction nucleotides: 7. The CDR3 has 14 amino acids. Here the CDR3 reads CASSPTGEAYGYTF. The DNA for the CDR3 is TGTGCCAGCAGTCCCACAGGGGAGGCCTATGGCTACACCTTC.

The V and J genes are TRBV10-1 and TRBJ2-2; D gene unclear. From germline, CDR1 is WNHNN and CDR2 SYGVQD (reference sequence). With 3 bases removed from V and 5 bases from J, the gap between germline ends came to 10 bases. This CDR3 has 14 residues. CDR3 DNA sequence: TGCGCCAGCAGTGATCGACAAGCGACCGGGGAGCTGTTTTTT. Amino acid sequence: CASSDRQATGELFF.

Only a few counts were recorded for this clone. The rearrangement links TRBV5-1 to TRBJ2-2; 9 nucleotides line up with TRBD1. CDR3 length: 17 residues. The V and J ends lost 6 bases and 0 bases, in that order; junction bases with no gene match: 9. Germline lookup yields CDR1 SGHRS and CDR2 YFSETQ. CDR3 coding DNA: TGCGCCAGCAAGGTGGGGACAGGGTATGCGAACACCGGGGAGCTGTTTTTT. Translating gives CASKVGTGYANTGELFF.

The rearrangement links TRBV6-1 to TRBJ2-2, with a possible D match to TRBD1 (5 bases). The CDR3 sequence is 15 residues long. Trimming took 4 bases from V and 2 from J, leaving 11 bases between them. From germline, CDR1 is MNHNS and CDR2 SASEGT. The CDR3 region is CASSADQGNTGELFF. CDR3 nucleotide sequence: TGTGCCAGCAGTGCCGACCAGGGAAACACCGGGGAGCTGTTTTTT.

This clone has only one observation. One junction end disagrees with the germline gene, perhaps due to a read error. The chain couples TRBV7-7 to TRBJ2-3; 8 positions match TRBD2. The germline V gene encodes CDR1 SSHAT and CDR2 FNYEAQ (reference sequence). The CDR3 contains 17 residues. Here the CDR3 DNA reads TGTGCTAGCAGCTTATCGGCTAGCGGGCCTGGCACAGATACGCAGTATTTT. Translated, it gives CASSLSASGPGTDTQYF.

In DNA, the CDR3 is TGTGCCAGCAGTGCCGGGACTAGCGGGGTCACAGATACGCAGTATTTT. This translates into CASSAGTSGVTDTQYF. The V and J genes are TRBV25-1 and TRBJ2-3, with 13 bases that match TRBD2. The CDR3 spans 16 residues. The V gene's germline CDR1 is MGHDK and CDR2 SYGVNS. V was pared by 4 bases and J by 2 bases, with 3 bases of the junction left unmatched.

This chain connects TRBV6-5 to TRBJ1-2, with a weak D call TRBD1 (5 bases). The ends were cut back, 4 bases at V and 4 bases at J, with 13 bases in the middle. The CDR3 length is 14 residues. Germline V gene sequence: CDR1 MNHEY, CDR2 SVGAGI. Written as DNA, the CDR3 is TGTGCCAGCAGTTCCTACCGGGGCCTCTATGGCTACACCTTC. This codes for CASSSYRGLYGYTF.